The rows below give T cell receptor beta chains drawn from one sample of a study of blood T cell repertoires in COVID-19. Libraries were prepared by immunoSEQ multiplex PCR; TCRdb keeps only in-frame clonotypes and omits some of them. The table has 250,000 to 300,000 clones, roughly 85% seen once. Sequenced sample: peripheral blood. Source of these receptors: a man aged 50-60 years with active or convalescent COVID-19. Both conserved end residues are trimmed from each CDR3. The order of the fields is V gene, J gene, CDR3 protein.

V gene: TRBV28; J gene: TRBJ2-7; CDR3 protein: ASSPRTGLGEQY
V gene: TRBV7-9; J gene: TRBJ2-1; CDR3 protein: ASSYSLAIGHNEQF
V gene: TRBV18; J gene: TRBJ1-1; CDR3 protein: ASSPGQTLSEAF
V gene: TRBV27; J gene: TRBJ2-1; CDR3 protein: ASRGTSTYNEQF
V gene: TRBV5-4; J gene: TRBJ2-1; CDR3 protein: ASSAAGQGVYEQF
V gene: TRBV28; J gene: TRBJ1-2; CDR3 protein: ASRMGRQGGGYT
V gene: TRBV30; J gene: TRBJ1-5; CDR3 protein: AWGAAGNQPQH
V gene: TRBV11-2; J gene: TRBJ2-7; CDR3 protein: ASSFTGGPYSYEQY
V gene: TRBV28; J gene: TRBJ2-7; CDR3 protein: ASSGGTGNYEQY
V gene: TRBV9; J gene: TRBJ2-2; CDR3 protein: ASSAPTNTGELF
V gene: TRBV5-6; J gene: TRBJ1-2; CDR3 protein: ASSLIGGGQSYIYT
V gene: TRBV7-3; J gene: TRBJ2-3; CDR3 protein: ASSLGPQNGDTQY
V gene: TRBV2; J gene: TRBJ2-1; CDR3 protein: ASSIRGLAVYNEQF
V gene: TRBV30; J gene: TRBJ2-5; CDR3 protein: ACRRVQETQY
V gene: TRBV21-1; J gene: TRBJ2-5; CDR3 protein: ASSKDPKHQKETQY
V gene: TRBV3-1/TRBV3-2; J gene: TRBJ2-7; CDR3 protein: ASSLTPAGGPGEQY
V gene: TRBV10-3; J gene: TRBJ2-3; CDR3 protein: AIEGSGTDTQY
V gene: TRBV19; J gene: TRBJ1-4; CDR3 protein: ASTRSPTNEKLF
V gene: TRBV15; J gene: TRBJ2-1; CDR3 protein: ATSRDAGGYNEQF
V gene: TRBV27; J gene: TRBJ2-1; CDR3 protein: ASSLSYGGQF
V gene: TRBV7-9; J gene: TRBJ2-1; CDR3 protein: ASSLIAAGGHSYNEQF
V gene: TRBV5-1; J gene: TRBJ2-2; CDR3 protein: ASSQGLADTGELF
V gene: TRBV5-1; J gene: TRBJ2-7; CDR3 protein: ASSLPDRPAYEQY
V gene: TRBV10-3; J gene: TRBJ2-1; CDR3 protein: AISETSGTPGEQF
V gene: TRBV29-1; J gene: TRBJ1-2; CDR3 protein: SVADMFGYT
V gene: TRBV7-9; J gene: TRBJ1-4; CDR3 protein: ASSLDRQGNEKLF
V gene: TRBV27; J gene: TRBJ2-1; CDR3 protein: ASTWGVGRSNEQF
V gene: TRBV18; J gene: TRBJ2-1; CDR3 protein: ASSPGLNEQF
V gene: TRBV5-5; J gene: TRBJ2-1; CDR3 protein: ASSLARAGAKLNEQF
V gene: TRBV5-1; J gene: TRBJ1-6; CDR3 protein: ASRSGGSYNSPLH
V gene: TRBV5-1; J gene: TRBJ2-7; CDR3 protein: ASSETGLGGEQY
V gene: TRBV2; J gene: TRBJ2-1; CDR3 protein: ASSELGGSYNEQF
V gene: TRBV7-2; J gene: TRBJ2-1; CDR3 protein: ASSLVAGLYNEQF
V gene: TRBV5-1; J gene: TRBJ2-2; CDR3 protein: ATSSGTGELF
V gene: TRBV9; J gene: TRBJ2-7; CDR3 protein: ASSVGTGGIHEQY
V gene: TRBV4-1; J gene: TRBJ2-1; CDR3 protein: ASSQTSGGYNEQF